This entry concerns a single T cell receptor (beta chain). The antigen is not known. CD45RO-negative, CCR7-selected cells formed the naive CD8 fraction, which excluded terminally differentiated effector memory CD45RA+ cells. This sample was included in a study of shared clonotypes between healthy human individuals. On the study more broadly: A donor's plate count was three for CD4 naive and three for CD4 memory; CD8 naive had two and CD8 memory one. Findings and limits, study-wide: Only blood underwent sampling, and tissue repertoires likely differ.

Using roughly 200 ng DNA, around 30,000 T cell genomes, the sorted-subset replicate PCRs were run. Here immunoSEQ multiplex PCR was the method, and the copy in TCRdb shows in-frame clones only, minus some. The top ten clones hold more than 1.5% of a sample with about 2.2 million clones, about 93% of them seen once. V lost 4 bases to trimming and J lost 2 bases; unmatched junction nucleotides: 13. The CDR3 covers 18 residues. In germline, CDR1 is SEHNR, CDR2 FQNEAQ (reference sequence). This clonotype was sampled from a man aged 18 to 29 in good health. Some clones in this sample may be carry-over from other donors' samples. The chain links TRBV7-9 to TRBJ1-2; TRBD1 aligns across 10 bases. The sample taken for sequencing was naive CD8+ T cells from PBMCs. DNA for the CDR3: TGTGCCAGCAGCTCACGGAGGATTGGGACAGGGGAAAACTATGGCTACACCTTC. Residues: CASSSRRIGTGENYGYTF. Looking up the rest from reference TRBV7-9 and TRBJ1-2 gives the full variable domain: DTGVSQNPRHKITKRGQNVTFRCDPISEHNRLYWYRQTLGQGPEFLTYFQNEAQLEKSRLLSDRFSAERPKGSFSTLEIQRTEQGDSAMYLCASSSRRIGTGENYGYTFGSGTRLTVV.